This entry is about one T cell receptor (beta chain). No antigen is known for it. PCR amplification relied on 60 Vbeta primers (plus 13 Jbeta primers). The protocol was immunoSEQ multiplex PCR, while the TCRdb copy is restricted to in-frame clones and leaves out a portion. The repertoire holds 120,000 or so clones, 60% to 85% seen once, with around 3.6% in the top ten. The data were taken from a study of cytomegalovirus exposure and HLA in healthy donors. Overall study findings and caveats: Previously analyzed data showed that most TCR beta V segments were productive at a frequency of about 90% or about 30%. In presence/absence analyses, roughly uniform sequencing depth across donors was assumed.

Germline CDR1 and CDR2: KGHSH and LQKENI. The V end lost 3 bases, the J end lost 7 bases, and 18 bases lay between the germline ends. This CDR3 spans 15 amino acids. This receptor was obtained from a young man in good health and CMV-seronegative. The rearrangement joins TRBV18 to TRBJ1-1; maybe TRBD1 (6 bases). Sequenced: PBMCs. The CDR3 loop is CASSPGGGLLVEAFF. For the CDR3, the DNA is TGTGCCAGCTCACCGGGCGGGGGCCTCCTGGTTGAAGCTTTCTTT.